The clone carrying this T cell receptor (beta chain) was detected only a few times. What it binds is unknown. The data were taken from a study of T cells after yellow fever vaccination. The wider study: It was SMART-Seq v4 Ultra Low Input that prepared the fractions with low cell numbers. Notes on the study in general: Re-detected after boosting: most primary clones, 96% of CD4 and about 85% of CD8. Relatively few clonotypes were ones that appeared in both CD4 and CD8 compartments.

This CDR3 comprises 13 residues. Germline CDR1 is SQVTM and CDR2 is ANQGSEA. Trimming took 8 bases from V and 0 from J, leaving 13 bases between them. TCRdb ran MiXCR on the 5' RACE reads and lists one entry per CDR3 protein. The sample lists about 400,000 distinct CDR3 sequences; 6.2% were seen once. The chain links TRBV29-1 to TRBJ1-1; D is unresolved. The material sequenced was PBMCs, taken 5 days after the yellow fever booster vaccination. This clonotype was obtained from a man aged 25 to 40 who received the YFV17D yellow fever vaccine. The CDR3: CSTAHGLNTEAFF. CDR3 bases: TGCAGCACCGCCCACGGGTTGAACACTGAAGCTTTCTTT.